This TCR beta chain originates from a study of blood T cells in healthy people across ages. Study results and caveats: Per-million-T-cell TCR beta diversity fell roughly linearly with age.

The V gene lost 8 bases and the J gene lost 4 bases, with 15 bases spanning the gap. The CDR3 totals 14 residues. CDR1 and CDR2 (germline): MNHEY, SVGEGT. Comments on this clonotype: Antigen: not known.

Primed by a sample-barcoded 5' primer and a J-beta primer mix, a second PCR proceeded for about 6 to 12 cycles. Via MiXCR, TCRdb re-called the 5' RACE reads, giving one row per CDR3 protein. The data show 1.5 million or so distinct CDR3 sequences, around 40% seen once. This chain links TRBV6-2 or TRBV6-3 with TRBJ1-5; no clear D. The sequence was collected from a woman aged 18 to 35 in good health. Sequencing was carried out using blood. The CDR3 region has the DNA TGTGCCAGCGCCGTAGCTGCGGGTAATCAGCCCCAGCATTTT. Residues: CASAVAAGNQPQHF.